The clone carrying this T cell receptor beta chain was counted a few times. Its specificity is not known. The template used for profiling TCR beta VDJ and CDR3 was genomic DNA. TCRdb itself ran the reads through MiXCR, one entry per CDR3 protein. The sample consists of around 170,000 distinct CDR3 sequences, roughly half of them appearing once. V shed 4 bases and J 3 bases; nucleotides not matched to a gene: 3. This CDR3 is built from 16 residues. CDR1 is ENHRY, CDR2 SYGVKD, per germline. The sample comes from a study of CD8+CD57+ T cells in acquired aplastic anemia. Looking at the study overall: Sorted CD4+ and CD8+ cell DNA averaged approximately 3 ug.

Findings and limits, study-wide: Controls and patients did not differ significantly in CD8+ Simpson's diversity. Overlap between patients and controls comprised twenty-nine CD8+ CDR3 sequences.

Sequencing was done on patients that had shown CD8+CD57+ cell expansion by flow cytometry. There was no therapy given to any patient before the blood sampling took place. Sequenced material: sorted CD4+, CD8+, or CD8+CD57+ T cells (not recorded which) from PBMCs. The V gene is TRBV10-3, the J gene TRBJ2-1; 13 bases align to TRBD2. The sequence was obtained from a human donor with aplastic anemia. As DNA, the CDR3 is TGTGCCATCAGTGCAGGACTAGCGGGAGTCTACAATGAGCAGTTCTTC. It codes for CAISAGLAGVYNEQFF.